The clone carrying this T cell receptor beta chain came up many times. The antigen is unknown. The time point denotes: newly diagnosed GD, antithyroid drugs for less than 3 months. PBMC-derived RNA was used for the TCR library. This record belongs to a study of regulatory T cells in long-lasting Graves disease. General study results and limits: Relative to newly diagnosed Graves' patients, persistent ones had lower TCR diversity.

Arm-PCR with iRepertoire HTBI primers amplified the CDR3 regions for these TCR beta libraries. Per the authors' pipeline: Overall, samples carried roughly 60 TRBV and 14 TRBJ segments. TCRdb re-derived calls from the multiplex PCR reads in MiXCR, one entry per CDR3 protein. V and J calls and clone size were set by TCRdb, not the authors. The sample has 420,000 or so distinct CDR3 sequences; roughly 17% are singletons. CDR1 and CDR2 (germline): DFQATT, SNEGSKA (reference sequence). This CDR3 has 14 residues. The ends were cut back, 5 bases at V and 4 bases at J, with 15 bases in the middle. The data also belong to a second study, concerning T cells in Graves' hyperthyroidism and ophthalmopathy. That work contributes: Uncontrolled infections, other autoimmune diseases, pregnancy or lactation led to exclusion of patients. For the diagnoses, clinical symptoms, serum thyroxine and TRAb, thyroid ultrasound and orbital computed tomography were used.

The clonotype comes from a woman aged 18-30 years with Graves disease. V usage is TRBV20-1 and J usage is TRBJ2-1; D possibly corresponds to TRBD2 (5 bases). Material: peripheral blood mononuclear cells (PBMCs), obtained at new diagnosis, from a patient treated with antithyroid drugs. In DNA, the CDR3 is TGCAGTGCTCCCCGGACCCGGGGTTACAATGAGCAGTTCTTC. This gives the protein CSAPRTRGYNEQFF.